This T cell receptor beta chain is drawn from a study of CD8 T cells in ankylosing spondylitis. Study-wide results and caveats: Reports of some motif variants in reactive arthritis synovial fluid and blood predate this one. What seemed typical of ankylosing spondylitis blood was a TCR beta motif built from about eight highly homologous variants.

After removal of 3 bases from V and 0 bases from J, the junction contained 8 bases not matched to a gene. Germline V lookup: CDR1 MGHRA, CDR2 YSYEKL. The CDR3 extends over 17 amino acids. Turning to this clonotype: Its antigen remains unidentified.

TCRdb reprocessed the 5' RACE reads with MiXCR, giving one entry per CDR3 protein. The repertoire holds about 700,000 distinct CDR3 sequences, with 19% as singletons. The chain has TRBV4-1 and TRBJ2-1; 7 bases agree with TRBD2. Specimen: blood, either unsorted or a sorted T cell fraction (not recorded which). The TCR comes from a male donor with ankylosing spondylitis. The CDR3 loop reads CASSHGWGGSSYNEQFF. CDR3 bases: TGCGCCAGCAGCCACGGGTGGGGCGGGAGCTCCTACAATGAGCAGTTCTTC.